This T cell receptor beta chain was found in a study of CD8+CD57+ T cells in acquired aplastic anemia. Study summary: Roughly 3 ug was the average amount of DNA from sorted CD4+ and CD8+ cells.

Findings of the study overall: The study identified twenty-nine CD8+ CDR3 sequences shared by patients and controls. Patients and healthy controls showed no significant CD8+ Simpson's diversity difference.

The CDR3 has 16 amino acids. Germline V CDR1 and CDR2: MGHDK, SYGVNS. V lost 6 bases to trimming and J lost 3 bases; unmatched junction nucleotides: 9. Notes on this clonotype: What it recognizes is unknown.

For CDR3 and TCR beta VDJ profiling, genomic DNA was the template used. In TCRdb, the reads were re-called with MiXCR into one record per CDR3 protein. Among hundreds of thousands of distinct CDR3 sequences listed, approximately 56% were seen once. This TCR was recovered from a human donor with severe aplastic anemia or a healthy control (not recorded which). The J gene is TRBJ2-1, the V gene TRBV25-1; 9 nucleotides match TRBD1. Sequenced material: sorted CD4+, CD8+, or CD8+CD57+ T cells (not recorded which) from PBMCs. CDR3 region: CASSQAGTGNYNEQFF. The CDR3 DNA follows: TGTGCCAGCAGCCAGGCCGGGACAGGGAACTACAATGAGCAGTTCTTC.